Listed below are T cell receptor beta chains from one sample, sequenced in a study of response to subunit inactivated influenza vaccine. TCRdb called the RT-PCR reads again in MiXCR, with one record for every CDR3 protein. The sample has about 480,000 distinct CDR3 sequences, about 25% seen once; the top ten hold approximately 1.9%. Sample: CD4+ T cells sorted from PBMCs, taken roughly 5 days after vaccination. These receptors were taken from a man aged 50 to 59 who received an inactivated influenza vaccine. Each CDR3 is given with its conserved first and last residue. The order of the fields is D gene, clone size, J gene, V gene, CDR3 DNA, CDR3 protein. The D gene is left open where the match is weak. The size entry is marked missing in some rows and otherwise reads once, few, many or a size class.

. | . | TRBJ2-5 | TRBV20-1 | TGCAGTGCTCACGCTAGCTTGGAGACCCAGTACTTC | CSAHASLETQYF
TRBD2 | . | TRBJ2-3 | TRBV10-3 | TGTGCCATCAGTGAGCTACGGCTAGCGGGAGTTAGGGGCACAGATACGCAGTATTTT | CAISELRLAGVRGTDTQYF
. | . | TRBJ2-5 | TRBV20-1 | TGCAGTGTCAGGTCCGACATCTGGGGAGAGACCCAGTACTTC | CSVRSDIWGETQYF
. | few | TRBJ1-3 | TRBV15 | TGTGCCACCAGCAGAGGGAGGGTCCCAGGAAACACCATATATTTT | CATSRGRVPGNTIYF
TRBD2 | few | TRBJ2-7 | TRBV5-1 | TGCGCCAGCGGGCCGGGGAGGGGTGACTACGAGCAGTACTTC | CASGPGRGDYEQYF
TRBD2 | . | TRBJ2-1 | TRBV3-1 | TGTGCCAGCAGCCGGTCCGGGACTAGCGGATACAATGAGCAGTTCTTC | CASSRSGTSGYNEQFF
. | few | TRBJ2-1 | TRBV20-1 | TGCAGTGCTAGAGATATGCCGCGTCATAAGCGTGGCGAGCAGTTCTTC | CSARDMPRHKRGEQFF
. | . | TRBJ1-1 | TRBV5-1 | TGCGCCAGCAGCTTGGAGTGTGAAGCTTTCTTT | CASSLECEAFF
. | few | TRBJ1-1 | TRBV7-2 | TGTGCCAGCAGCAATATACCTAGGGGAGAAGCTTTCTTT | CASSNIPRGEAFF
TRBD2 | few | TRBJ2-1 | TRBV3-1 | TGTGCCAGCAGCCAAGAGGGGACTAGGGGGTTCTTC | CASSQEGTRGFF
TRBD2 | . | TRBJ2-3 | TRBV11-2 | TGTGCCAGCAGCCCCCGCGGGAGAAGTACGCAGTATTTT | CASSPRGRSTQYF
TRBD2 | few | TRBJ2-3 | TRBV7-2 | TGTGCCAGCAGCTTGGGCCGGGAGGCTTCTTACACAGATACGCAGTATTTT | CASSLGREASYTDTQYF
TRBD2 | . | TRBJ2-2 | TRBV6-5 | TGTGCCAGCAGTTTCGGACTAGCGATGAACACCGGGGAGCTGTTTTTT | CASSFGLAMNTGELFF
TRBD1 | . | TRBJ1-1 | TRBV12-3/TRBV12-4 | TGTGCCAGCAGACTCGGGACAGGGGGCAATACTGAAGCTTTCTTT | CASRLGTGGNTEAFF
TRBD1 | few | TRBJ1-2 | TRBV7-9 | TGTGCCAGCAGCTTCCGGACAGGGGGCGACGGCTACACCTTC | CASSFRTGGDGYTF
TRBD1 | . | TRBJ1-2 | TRBV20-1 | TGCAGTGCTAGCCGACAGGGGTGGTATGGCTACACCTTC | CSASRQGWYGYTF
. | . | TRBJ1-3 | TRBV20-1 | TGCAGTGCTAGACCCGGGGACCCGGTGAACACCATATATTTT | CSARPGDPVNTIYF
. | . | TRBJ2-5 | TRBV20-1 | TGCAGTGCGGCCCGCCCGGGACCAGGAAAGACCCAGTACTTC | CSAARPGPGKTQYF
TRBD2 | few | TRBJ2-7 | TRBV5-1 | TGCGCCAGCAGTCCGGGCGGACGGGAGGGCCTGTTCGAGCAGTACTTC | CASSPGGREGLFEQYF
TRBD1 | . | TRBJ2-1 | TRBV12-3/TRBV12-4 | TGTGCCAGCAGTCTGGACAGGGGCTCTTTCAATGAGCAGTTCTTC | CASSLDRGSFNEQFF
TRBD2 | . | TRBJ2-2 | TRBV7-3 | TGTGCCAGCAGCCCTCTAGCGGGAGGCCGCGTCGGGGAGCTGTTTTTT | CASSPLAGGRVGELFF
. | . | TRBJ2-5 | TRBV5-1 | TGCGCCAGCAGGGTTCTAGGAGAGACCCAGTACTTC | CASRVLGETQYF
TRBD1 | few | TRBJ2-7 | TRBV29-1 | TGCAGCGCCCAGACAGGGGCTGATTACGAGCAGTACTTC | CSAQTGADYEQYF
. | few | TRBJ2-6 | TRBV6-2/TRBV6-3 | TGTGCCAGCAGTACCTTTCTGTCTGGGGCCAACGTCCTGACTTTC | CASSTFLSGANVLTF
. | once | TRBJ2-1 | TRBV11-3 | TGTGCCAGCAGCTTAGGTCTCGGGTCTGGTGAGCAGTTCTTC | CASSLGLGSGEQFF
. | few | TRBJ1-6 | TRBV12-3/TRBV12-4 | TGTGCCAGCAGGAGCCGCGGGGCTTCGAATTCACCCCTCCACTTT | CASRSRGASNSPLHF
. | . | TRBJ2-3 | TRBV20-1 | TGCAGTGCTAGAGATCGGGACCATAGCACAGATACGCAGTATTTT | CSARDRDHSTDTQYF
. | many | TRBJ2-2 | TRBV24-1 | TGTGCCACCAGTGTCGGCGGGGAGCTGTTTTTT | CATSVGGELFF
TRBD2 | few | TRBJ2-3 | TRBV4-3 | TGCGCCAGCAGTCGAAACCTCCTAGCGGGAGGGCCCTCGGATACGCAGTATTTT | CASSRNLLAGGPSDTQYF
. | . | TRBJ1-4 | TRBV5-5 | TGTGCCAGCAGCCCTCCGGGACGAGAGGGAGAAAAACTGTTTTTT | CASSPPGREGEKLFF
. | . | TRBJ2-5 | TRBV28 | TGTGCCAGCAGTTCCCCTAGCATCCCAGAGACCCAGTACTTC | CASSSPSIPETQYF
TRBD1 | . | TRBJ2-7 | TRBV10-3 | TGTGCCATCAGCCGGGGGACAGGAGGCCATCTTTCCTACGAGCAGTACTTC | CAISRGTGGHLSYEQYF
. | few | TRBJ2-2 | TRBV7-2 | TGTGCCAGCAGGGAGAGACAGAACACCGGGGAGCTGTTTTTT | CASRERQNTGELFF
TRBD1 | . | TRBJ1-5 | TRBV5-1 | TGCGCCAGCAGCTTGTCGCCTAGGGGGCGCGGGGACCAGCCCCAGCATTTT | CASSLSPRGRGDQPQHF
TRBD2 | . | TRBJ2-7 | TRBV12-3/TRBV12-4 | TGTGCCAGCAACACTTGGGGGTCTAGCGGGAGTGGCGAGCAGTACTTC | CASNTWGSSGSGEQYF
TRBD1 | few | TRBJ1-1 | TRBV9 | TGTGCCAGCAGCCCCAGACAGGGGGGAGGTGAAGCTTTCTTT | CASSPRQGGGEAFF
. | . | TRBJ2-5 | TRBV29-1 | TGCAGCGTCGCAAAAACCCAGGGGGGAGAGACCCAGTACTTC | CSVAKTQGGETQYF
TRBD1 | . | TRBJ1-2 | TRBV12-3/TRBV12-4 | TGTGCCAGCAGTTTTGCTGGACAGGTCTACGGCTACACCTTC | CASSFAGQVYGYTF
TRBD2 | . | TRBJ2-1 | TRBV5-6 | TGTGCCAGCAGGGCCAGGACTAGCGGGGGGTCCTACAATGAGCAGTTCTTC | CASRARTSGGSYNEQFF
. | . | TRBJ2-3 | TRBV20-1 | TGCAGTGCCAGACCGGGCCCGAACACAGATACGCAGTATTTT | CSARPGPNTDTQYF
. | . | TRBJ2-7 | TRBV12-3/TRBV12-4 | TGTGCCAGCAGCGGACTTTCCTACGAGCAGTACTTC | CASSGLSYEQYF
. | . | TRBJ2-2 | TRBV7-2 | TGTGCCATCAGCGGCAGAATCCCCCTTAACACCGGGGAGCTGTTTTTT | CAISGRIPLNTGELFF
. | once | TRBJ2-7 | TRBV20-1 | TGCAGTGCTAGAAGGTCGAGCGACTCCTACGAGCAGTACTTC | CSARRSSDSYEQYF
. | few | TRBJ2-7 | TRBV29-1 | TGCAGCGTTGAAGTAAGGCTAGGCTCCTACGAGCAGTACTTC | CSVEVRLGSYEQYF
. | few | TRBJ2-1 | TRBV2 | TGTGCCAGCAGTGTACGCGGCTTGGGGGGGGGCCCTTACAATGAGCAGTTCTTC | CASSVRGLGGGPYNEQFF
TRBD2 | . | TRBJ2-3 | TRBV18 | TGTGCCAGCTCACCGCTAGCGGGAAGAACAGATACGCAGTATTTT | CASSPLAGRTDTQYF
. | . | TRBJ2-7 | TRBV5-1 | TGCGCCAGCAGTTCAGGGGAAGGCGAGCAGTACTTC | CASSSGEGEQYF
. | . | TRBJ2-1 | TRBV9 | TGTGCCAGCAGCGTAGATGACGGGAGAAATGAGCAGTTCTTC | CASSVDDGRNEQFF
. | few | TRBJ1-1 | TRBV14 | TGTGCCAGCAGCCCAACTATCAGGGGTCGCGCTTTCTTT | CASSPTIRGRAFF
TRBD1 | once | TRBJ2-7 | TRBV5-1 | TGCGCCAGCAGCGAAGGGGGCGCAGGAAGGGAGCAGTACTTC | CASSEGGAGREQYF
. | few | TRBJ2-7 | TRBV5-1 | TGCGCCAGCAGCTTGATAGGGGACGAGCAGTACTTC | CASSLIGDEQYF
. | few | TRBJ1-5 | TRBV20-1 | TGCAGTGCTAGAAGGGGGAGGAGCAATCAGCCCCAGCATTTT | CSARRGRSNQPQHF
TRBD2 | . | TRBJ2-3 | TRBV12-3/TRBV12-4 | TGTGCCAGCAGGGTTCGGGGCTTCGAGCGGGGGACAGATACGCAGTATTTT | CASRVRGFERGTDTQYF
. | few | TRBJ2-7 | TRBV5-1 | TGCGCCAGCAGCTGGAGGGACAGTATGTACGAGCAGTACTTC | CASSWRDSMYEQYF
TRBD2 | . | TRBJ2-1 | TRBV5-1 | TGCGCCAGCAGCTTGGCCACTAGCGGGGCAAATGAGCAGTTCTTC | CASSLATSGANEQFF
. | . | TRBJ1-3 | TRBV20-1 | TGCAGTGCACCTACCCCGGACGGGAACACCATATATTTT | CSAPTPDGNTIYF
. | few | TRBJ1-5 | TRBV12-3/TRBV12-4 | TGTGCCAGCAGTTTATCGGGGGGCGACAATCAGCCCCAGCATTTT | CASSLSGGDNQPQHF
TRBD2 | . | TRBJ2-1 | TRBV5-6 | TGTGCCAGCAGCCTGAGGGGTGGCGGGGGGAGCAATGAGCAGTTCTTC | CASSLRGGGGSNEQFF
TRBD2 | . | TRBJ2-7 | TRBV6-5 | TGTGCCAGCAGTTACGCTAGCGGGAGTTCGTACGAGCAGTACTTC | CASSYASGSSYEQYF